A single sample gave rise to the 9 T cell receptor beta chains below, sequenced in a study of cytomegalovirus exposure and HLA in healthy donors. Vbeta (60) and Jbeta (13) primers were used in the PCR. Using immunoSEQ multiplex PCR, the repertoire was profiled, and TCRdb retains in-frame clones only, with some absent. The sample holds about 120,000 clones, about 75% seen once. Sequencing was carried out using PBMCs. The receptors here all came from a man aged 55 to 70 in good health and CMV-seropositive.

V usage is TRBV30 and J usage is TRBJ2-3; 7 bases map to TRBD2. The CDR3 has 14 residues. The germline V gene encodes CDR1 GTSNPN and CDR2 SVGIG (reference sequence). Trimming removed 2 bases from V and 0 bases from J; junction bases left unmatched: 2. This CDR3 reads CAWSPGGSTDTQYF. The CDR3 DNA reads TGTGCCTGGAGTCCGGGAGGTAGCACAGATACGCAGTATTTT.

This clone was found once. The chain joins TRBV5-1 to TRBJ1-2, with TRBD1 matching over 8 bases. CDR3 length: 16 residues. Germline values: CDR1 SGHRS, CDR2 YFSETQ. With 3 bases clipped from V and 1 base from J, the junction kept 8 bases outside the gene matches. The CDR3 sequence: CASSSGQGRGNYGYTF. As DNA, the CDR3 is TGCGCCAGCAGCTCAGGACAGGGCCGAGGTAACTATGGCTACACCTTC.

The chain combines TRBV5-1 with TRBJ1-2, with D perhaps matching TRBD1 (6 bases). The CDR3 loop spans 14 amino acids. Germline V lookup: CDR1 SGHRS, CDR2 YFSETQ. The V gene lost 1 base and the J gene lost 8 bases, with 15 bases spanning the gap. This CDR3 reads CASSLLQGQRGYTF. The CDR3 DNA is TGCGCCAGCAGCTTGTTGCAGGGGCAGAGGGGCTACACCTTC.

The V gene is TRBV30, the J gene TRBJ1-1; D not resolved. The CDR3 runs 15 residues. Germline-derived CDR1 and CDR2 are GTSNPN and SVGIG (reference sequence). The V and J ends lost 3 bases and 4 bases respectively, with 18 bases between them. CDR3 protein: CAWSPRGGWGTEAFF. The CDR3 region has the DNA TGTGCCTGGAGCCCACGGGGAGGTTGGGGCACTGAAGCTTTCTTT. The full variable domain, completed using reference TRBV30 and TRBJ1-1, is SQTIHQWPATLVQPVGSPLSLECTVEGTSNPNLYWYRQAAGRGLQLLFYSVGIGQISSEVPQNLSASRPQDRQFILSSKKLLLSDSGFYLCAWSPRGGWGTEAFFGQGTRLTVV.

The chain uses TRBV5-1 and TRBJ2-1; 13 bases align to TRBD2. With V trimmed by 2 bases and J by 6 bases, 5 bases remained unmatched. From germline, CDR1 is SGHRS and CDR2 YFSETQ. The CDR3 extends over 16 amino acids. CDR3 DNA: TGCGCCAGCAGCTTTTCGGGACTAGCGGGGACCAATGAGCAGTTCTTC. Protein product: CASSFSGLAGTNEQFF.

This clone was counted a few times. The chain recombines TRBV7-9 with TRBJ2-2; 12 positions agree with TRBD2. Trimming took 4 bases from V and 4 from J; bases not matched to a gene: 13. The CDR3 loop spans 19 amino acids. From germline, CDR1 is SEHNR and CDR2 FQNEAQ (reference sequence). CDR3 region: CASSSRLAGAYVTTGELFF. In DNA, the CDR3 is TGTGCCAGCAGCTCCCGACTAGCGGGGGCCTATGTAACCACCGGGGAGCTGTTTTTT. Full variable domain (rest looked up from reference TRBV7-9 and TRBJ2-2): DTGVSQNPRHKITKRGQNVTFRCDPISEHNRLYWYRQTLGQGPEFLTYFQNEAQLEKSRLLSDRFSAERPKGSFSTLEIQRTEQGDSAMYLCASSSRLAGAYVTTGELFFGEGSRLTVL.

The J gene is TRBJ1-2, the V gene TRBV6-1; 7 positions agree with TRBD1. The CDR3 loop spans 14 amino acids. Trimming at V came to 5 bases and at J to 4 bases, leaving 7 bases not matched to a gene. Per germline, CDR1 MNHNS and CDR2 SASEGT. The CDR3 coding sequence is TGTGCCAGCAGTTCCGTCGGACAGGCCTATGGCTACACCTTC. Encoded protein: CASSSVGQAYGYTF.

This clone was counted a single time. V gene TRBV5-1 combines with J gene TRBJ1-3; D might be TRBD1 (5 bases). This CDR3 is 17 amino acids long. From germline, CDR1 is SGHRS and CDR2 YFSETQ. The V gene lost 0 bases and the J gene lost 1 base, with 14 bases spanning the gap. The CDR3 DNA sequence: TGCGCCAGCAGCTTGGTAACCAGGGAACGGTCTGGAAACACCATATATTTT. This codes for CASSLVTRERSGNTIYF. The variable domain in full, completed from reference TRBV5-1 and TRBJ1-3, reads KAGVTQTPRYLIKTRGQQVTLSCSPISGHRSVSWYQQTPGQGLQFLFEYFSETQRNKGNFPGRFSGRQFSNSRSEMNVSTLELGDSALYLCASSLVTRERSGNTIYFGEGSWLTVV.

J is TRBJ1-2 and V is TRBV14; TRBD1 aligns across 10 bases. The length of the CDR3 is 15 residues. The germline gives CDR1 SGHDN, CDR2 FVKESK. The V gene end was trimmed by 5 bases and the J gene end by 5 bases; junction bases not matched to a gene: 8. Written as DNA, the CDR3 is TGTGCCAGCAGCGCCCAGACAGGGGGCTGGTATGGCTACACCTTC. Translated: CASSAQTGGWYGYTF.